The 22 T cell receptor beta chains listed next were all sequenced from one sample in a study of cytomegalovirus exposure and HLA in healthy donors (dated by TCRdb to about 2017). The method behind the library was the immunoSEQ multiplex PCR assay. A mixture of 60 forward primers for TCR Vbeta segments and 13 reverse primers for TCR Jbeta segments was used in the multiplex PCR. TCRdb re-hosts the immuneACCESS table, in-frame sequences only. Its copies lack some clones; in the studies checked, an unresolved V gene accounts for under half of them, and the cause for the rest is not known. In this sample the table shows roughly 73,000 clones, roughly 82% of which occur a single time. Around 11% of the sample goes to the ten largest clones. The sample comprised PBMCs. The receptor set was obtained from a man between 65 and 85 years old in good health and CMV-seronegative.

The CDR3 is CAWSRQGEKLFF. DNA of the CDR3: TGTGCCTGGAGTAGACAGGGGGAGAAACTGTTTTTT. The V gene is TRBV30, the J gene TRBJ1-4, with 9 bases lining up with TRBD1. The CDR3 has 12 amino acids. The V gene end was trimmed by 2 bases and the J gene end by 11 bases; junction bases not matched to a gene: 3. The germline CDR1 and CDR2 sequences are GTSNPN and SVGIG (reference sequence).

CDR3 residues: CASSHQRTSGSRTQYF. The CDR3 DNA sequence: TGTGCCAGCAGCCATCAAAGGACTAGCGGGAGTAGGACCCAGTACTTC. The chain joins TRBV14 to TRBJ2-5; 13 nucleotides match TRBD2. The V and J ends lost 3 bases and 7 bases, in that order; junction bases with no gene match: 8. The V gene's germline CDR1 is SGHDN and CDR2 FVKESK. The CDR3 loop spans 16 amino acids.

The V gene is TRBV27, the J gene TRBJ2-7; 7 bases agree with TRBD2. This CDR3 region has 14 residues. After removal of 5 bases from V and 2 bases from J, the junction contained 6 bases not matched to a gene. The germline CDR1 and CDR2 sequences are MNHEY and SMNVEV (reference sequence). The DNA of the CDR3 is TGTGCCAGCAGTCCCGCCGCGGGGGCCTACGAGCAGTACTTC. Translated, it gives CASSPAAGAYEQYF.

V and J are TRBV19 and TRBJ1-1, with D possibly matching TRBD1 (6 bases). The germline gives CDR1 LNHDA, CDR2 SQIVND (reference sequence). Trimming removed 3 bases at V and 2 bases at J, with 10 bases between. The CDR3 sequence is 14 residues long. The CDR3 DNA is TGTGCCAGTAGTATGAACAGGGACAACACTGAAGCTTTCTTT. This sequence encodes CASSMNRDNTEAFF. The full variable domain, in which reference TRBV19 and TRBJ1-1 provide the parts outside the CDR3, is DGGITQSPKYLFRKEGQNVTLSCEQNLNHDAMYWYRQDPGQGLRLIYYSQIVNDFQKGDIAEGYSVSREKKESFPLTVTSAQKNPTAFYLCASSMNRDNTEAFFGQGTRLTVV.

The chain combines TRBV7-6 with TRBJ2-7; 10 positions match TRBD1. Germline V gene lookup returns CDR1 SGHVS and CDR2 FNYEAQ. J gave up 6 bases and V 5 bases, and 10 bases lay outside the gene matches. CDR3 size: 15 residues. Here the CDR3 DNA reads TGTGCCAGCAGCCCGGGACAGGGGAAAATGGGCGAGCAGTACTTC. It specifies CASSPGQGKMGEQYF.

The chain joins TRBV7-2 to TRBJ2-7; possibly TRBD1 for D (6 bases). Deletions cut 0 bases from V and 10 bases from J, with 13 bases between. The CDR3 is 13 amino acids. The germline V gene encodes CDR1 SGHTA and CDR2 FQGNSA. In nucleotides, the CDR3 is TGTGCCAGCAGCTTAGCGGGGGCTCCGGACCAGTACTTC. This codes for CASSLAGAPDQYF. Full variable domain (outside the CDR3, taken from reference TRBV7-2 and TRBJ2-7): GAGVSQSPSNKVTEKGKDVELRCDPISGHTALYWYRQSLGQGLEFLIYFQGNSAPDKSGLPSDRFSAERTGGSVSTLTIQRTQQEDSAVYLCASSLAGAPDQYFGPGTRLTVT.

A few counts support this clone. This chain links TRBV6-5 with TRBJ2-3; TRBD1 agrees at 9 bases. Looked up from germline, CDR1 is MNHEY and CDR2 is SVGAGI. This CDR3 region has 15 residues. V gave up 4 bases and J gave up 3 bases; unmatched junction bases: 5. CDR3 in DNA: TGTGCCAGCAGTTCTCGGGACAGGGCTACAGATACGCAGTATTTT. Translated, it gives CASSSRDRATDTQYF.

This chain connects TRBV19 to TRBJ2-1, with TRBD2 identical over 10 bases. V was clipped by 5 bases and J by 4 bases; unmatched bases: 5. The CDR3 is 15 amino acids. Germline V CDR1 and CDR2: LNHDA, SQIVND (reference sequence). The CDR3 nucleotides are TGTGCCAGTAGTGACTGGACTAGCGGATACAATGAGCAGTTCTTC. Translation: CASSDWTSGYNEQFF. Drawing the rest from reference TRBV19 and TRBJ2-1, the complete variable domain is DGGITQSPKYLFRKEGQNVTLSCEQNLNHDAMYWYRQDPGQGLRLIYYSQIVNDFQKGDIAEGYSVSREKKESFPLTVTSAQKNPTAFYLCASSDWTSGYNEQFFGPGTRLTVL.

The chain has TRBV28 and TRBJ1-2; perhaps TRBD1 as D (6 bases). The CDR3 has 15 residues. V was trimmed by 10 bases and J by 7 bases, leaving 25 bases between them. Germline-derived CDR1 and CDR2 are MDHEN and SYDVKM. CDR3 residues: CATLRATGGNSGYTF. The CDR3 DNA is TGTGCCACCCTAAGGGCGACAGGTGGGAATAGTGGCTACACCTTC.

The CDR3 DNA reads TGTGCCAGCAGTTCCCTCCGGGGGGAGCAGTACTTC. It translates to CASSSLRGEQYF. The chain uses TRBV6-5 and TRBJ2-7, with D perhaps matching TRBD2 (6 bases). The V gene's germline CDR1 is MNHEY and CDR2 SVGAGI. Between the trimmed V and J ends, which lost 4 bases and 7 bases, there was a span of 11 bases. This CDR3 has 12 residues.

This clone was counted between two and nine times. This rearrangement joins TRBV28 to TRBJ1-1; 7 bases map to TRBD1. This CDR3 has 14 residues. Losses at the gene ends were 5 bases for V and 6 bases for J; bases not matched to a gene: 9. CDR1 and CDR2 from the germline V gene are MDHEN and SYDVKM. This CDR3 reads CASSPTGTVAEAFF. In DNA form, the CDR3 reads TGTGCCAGCAGTCCCACCGGGACAGTCGCTGAAGCTTTCTTT. The whole variable domain, filled in from reference TRBV28 and TRBJ1-1, reads DVKVTQSSRYLVKRTGEKVFLECVQDMDHENMFWYRQDPGLGLRLIYFSYDVKMKEKGDIPEGYSVSREKKERFSLILESASTNQTSMYLCASSPTGTVAEAFFGQGTRLTVV.

This clone has more than one count but fewer than ten. This chain connects TRBV10-1 to TRBJ2-2; D gene uncertain. CDR3 length: 13 residues. The V gene lost 4 bases and the J gene lost 4 bases, with 7 bases spanning the gap. The germline V gene has CDR1 WNHNN and CDR2 SYGVQD (reference sequence). This chain's CDR3 is CASSAVFTGELFF. The CDR3 nucleotides read TGCGCCAGCAGTGCGGTCTTCACCGGGGAGCTGTTTTTT.

The CDR3 sequence is CASRSGTSDVETQYF. CDR3 coding DNA: TGCGCCAGCAGGTCCGGGACTAGTGATGTGGAGACCCAGTACTTC. The chain joins TRBV5-1 to TRBJ2-5, with 8 bases matching TRBD2. Germline V gene sequence: CDR1 SGHRS, CDR2 YFSETQ. The ends lost 5 bases at V and 5 bases at J; junction bases unmatched: 11. This CDR3 comprises 15 residues.

The V and J genes are TRBV7-8 and TRBJ1-1; 7 nucleotides agree with TRBD1. V gave up 4 bases and J gave up 5 bases; unmatched junction bases: 10. The CDR3 runs 15 residues. CDR1 and CDR2 from the germline V gene are SGHVS and FQNEAQ. This CDR3 is CASSSNLNRGTEAFF. In nucleotides, the CDR3 is TGTGCCAGCAGCTCCAATCTCAACAGGGGAACTGAAGCTTTCTTT.

V and J are TRBV5-1 and TRBJ2-3, with D possibly TRBD2 on 6 matching bases. The CDR3 sequence is 17 residues long. Germline V gene lookup returns CDR1 SGHRS and CDR2 YFSETQ. Trimming pared 4 bases from V and 6 bases from J, leaving 24 bases between. CDR3 protein: CASSPPLLRGGSDTQYF. The CDR3 coding sequence is TGCGCCAGCAGCCCCCCCCTTTTGCGGGGAGGATCGGATACGCAGTATTTT. Based on the CDR3 plus reference TRBV5-1 and TRBJ2-3, the full variable domain is KAGVTQTPRYLIKTRGQQVTLSCSPISGHRSVSWYQQTPGQGLQFLFEYFSETQRNKGNFPGRFSGRQFSNSRSEMNVSTLELGDSALYLCASSPPLLRGGSDTQYFGPGTRLTVL.

This chain joins TRBV5-4 and TRBJ2-5; 10 bases match TRBD2. CDR1 and CDR2 from the germline V gene are SGHNT and YYREEE (reference sequence). With 4 bases clipped from V and 5 bases from J, the junction kept 8 bases outside the gene matches. The CDR3 runs 15 residues. CDR3: CASSGKREGQETQYF. The CDR3 region has the DNA TGTGCCAGCAGCGGGAAGCGGGAGGGCCAGGAGACCCAGTACTTC.

This clone was found a few times. This chain joins TRBV6-5 and TRBJ1-1; tentatively, D is TRBD1 (6 bases). The CDR3 totals 15 residues. V was shortened by 9 bases and J by 0 bases, with 17 bases between the two germline ends. In germline, CDR1 is MNHEY, CDR2 SVGAGI. The CDR3 loop is CASRRGGQMNTEAFF. Here the CDR3 DNA reads TGTGCCAGTAGGAGGGGGGGGCAAATGAACACTGAAGCTTTCTTT.

This rearrangement joins TRBV6-5 to TRBJ1-2; the match to TRBD1 covers 7 bases. The CDR3 runs 15 residues. Per germline, CDR1 MNHEY and CDR2 SVGAGI. The V gene end was trimmed by 2 bases and the J gene end by 3 bases; junction bases not matched to a gene: 6. The CDR3 DNA sequence: TGTGCCAGCAGTTACGACCGGGACAGCGACTATGGCTACACCTTC. It encodes CASSYDRDSDYGYTF.

The sample holds a few counts of this clone. The chain joins TRBV6-1 to TRBJ1-5; D not resolved. Germline V lookup: CDR1 MNHNS, CDR2 SASEGT. The length of the CDR3 is 14 residues. Trimming shortened V by 2 bases and J by 4 bases, and 9 bases separated the two germline ends. The CDR3 loop reads CASSESDPNQPQHF. Written as DNA, the CDR3 is TGTGCCAGCAGTGAATCAGATCCAAATCAGCCCCAGCATTTT.

This clone has a single count. Germline and junction disagree at one end, which may indicate a read error. This sequence joins TRBV6-5 and TRBJ2-5; D is ambiguous. This CDR3 spans 11 amino acids. Germline V gene sequence: CDR1 MNHEY, CDR2 SVGAGI. The CDR3 reads CASSYLAHRNF. As DNA, the CDR3 is TGTGCCAGCAGTTACTTGGCACACCGCAACTTC.

J is TRBJ2-5 and V is TRBV19, with D perhaps matching TRBD1 (7 bases). Trimming stripped 3 bases from V and 2 bases from J, with 16 bases between. Per the germline V gene, CDR1 is LNHDA and CDR2 is SQIVND (reference sequence). The CDR3 has 16 amino acids. The CDR3 loop reads CASSITGEVGQETQYF. The CDR3, as DNA: TGTGCCAGTAGTATTACAGGGGAGGTGGGACAAGAGACCCAGTACTTC.

V is TRBV5-1 and J is TRBJ2-1, with D hard to call. The CDR3 is 14 residues long. V dropped 1 base and J dropped 9 bases, with 14 bases sitting between them. CDR1 is SGHRS and CDR2 is YFSETQ in the germline V gene. CDR3 sequence (DNA): TGCGCCAGCAGCTTGTCGGCTGGAGCGATTGAGCAGTTCTTC. Translation: CASSLSAGAIEQFF.